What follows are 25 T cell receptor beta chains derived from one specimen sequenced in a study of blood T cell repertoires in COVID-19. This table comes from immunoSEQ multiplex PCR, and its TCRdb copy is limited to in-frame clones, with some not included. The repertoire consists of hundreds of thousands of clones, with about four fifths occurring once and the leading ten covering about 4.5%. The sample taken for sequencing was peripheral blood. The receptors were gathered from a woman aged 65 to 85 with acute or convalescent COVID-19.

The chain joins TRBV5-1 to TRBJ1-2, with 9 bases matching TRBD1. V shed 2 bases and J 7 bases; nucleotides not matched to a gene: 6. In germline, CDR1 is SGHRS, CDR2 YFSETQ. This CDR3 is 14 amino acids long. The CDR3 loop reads CASSLGQGQGGYTF. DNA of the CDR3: TGCGCCAGCAGCTTAGGACAGGGACAGGGTGGCTACACCTTC. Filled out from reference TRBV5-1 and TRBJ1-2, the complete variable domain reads KAGVTQTPRYLIKTRGQQVTLSCSPISGHRSVSWYQQTPGQGLQFLFEYFSETQRNKGNFPGRFSGRQFSNSRSEMNVSTLELGDSALYLCASSLGQGQGGYTFGSGTRLTVV.

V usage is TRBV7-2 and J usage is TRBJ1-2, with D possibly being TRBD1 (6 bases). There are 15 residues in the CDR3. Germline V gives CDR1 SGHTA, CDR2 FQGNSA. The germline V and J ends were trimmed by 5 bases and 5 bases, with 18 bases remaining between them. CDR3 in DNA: TGTGCCAGCAGCCAAGGGACATCCGGGAGGTATGGCTACACCTTC. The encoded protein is CASSQGTSGRYGYTF.

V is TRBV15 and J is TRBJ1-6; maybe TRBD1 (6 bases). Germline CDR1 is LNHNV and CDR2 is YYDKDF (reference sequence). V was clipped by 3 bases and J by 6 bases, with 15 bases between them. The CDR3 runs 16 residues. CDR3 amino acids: CATSRDNRAFNSPLHF. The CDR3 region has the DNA TGTGCCACCAGCAGGGATAACAGGGCCTTTAATTCACCCCTCCACTTT.

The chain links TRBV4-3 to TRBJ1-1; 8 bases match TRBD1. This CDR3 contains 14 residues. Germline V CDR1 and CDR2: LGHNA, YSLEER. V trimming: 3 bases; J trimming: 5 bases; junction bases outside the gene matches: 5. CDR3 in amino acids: CASSHPTGATEAFF. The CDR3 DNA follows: TGCGCCAGCAGCCACCCGACAGGGGCTACTGAAGCTTTCTTT.

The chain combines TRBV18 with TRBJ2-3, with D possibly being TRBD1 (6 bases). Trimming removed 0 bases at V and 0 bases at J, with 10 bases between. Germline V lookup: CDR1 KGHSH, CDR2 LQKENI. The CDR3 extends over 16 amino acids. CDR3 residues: CASSPPTGTSTDTQYF. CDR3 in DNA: TGTGCCAGCTCACCACCGACCGGGACAAGCACAGATACGCAGTATTTT.

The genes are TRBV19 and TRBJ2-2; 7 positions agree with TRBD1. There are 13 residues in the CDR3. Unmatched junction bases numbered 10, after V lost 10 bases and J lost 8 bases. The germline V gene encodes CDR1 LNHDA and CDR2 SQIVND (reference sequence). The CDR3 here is CATRNRGAGELFF. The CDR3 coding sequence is TGTGCCACCCGAAACAGGGGCGCGGGGGAGCTGTTTTTT.

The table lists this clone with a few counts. The CDR3 bases are TGTGCCACCAGCGGGACAGCCCTTTTAAACTATGGCTACACCTTC. Its translation: CATSGTALLNYGYTF. The chain recombines TRBV15 with TRBJ1-2; TRBD1 matches 7 bases. V dropped 5 bases and J dropped 2; count of bases not matched to a gene: 8. The CDR3 sequence is 15 residues long. Germline V lookup: CDR1 LNHNV, CDR2 YYDKDF (reference sequence).

DNA for the CDR3: TGTGCCAGCAGCATCTTTGGACAGGATGATCGGGGCTACACCTTC. Its translation: CASSIFGQDDRGYTF. The chain combines TRBV5-4 with TRBJ1-2, with TRBD1 identical over 7 bases. Germline V gene data show CDR1 as SGHNT and CDR2 as YYREEE (reference sequence). CDR3 length equals 15 residues. Germline trimming cut 4 bases from V and 8 bases from J; bases unmatched to any gene: 14. Filled out from reference TRBV5-4 and TRBJ1-2, the complete variable domain reads ETGVTQSPTHLIKTRGQQVTLRCSSQSGHNTVSWYQQALGQGPQFIFQYYREEENGRGNFPPRFSGLQFPNYSSELNVNALELDDSALYLCASSIFGQDDRGYTFGSGTRLTVV.

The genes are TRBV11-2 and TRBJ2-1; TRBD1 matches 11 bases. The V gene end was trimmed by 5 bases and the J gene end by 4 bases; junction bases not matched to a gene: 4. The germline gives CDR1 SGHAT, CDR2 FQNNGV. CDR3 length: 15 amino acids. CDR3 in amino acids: CASSPGQGAYNEQFF. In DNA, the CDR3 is TGTGCCAGCAGCCCAGGACAGGGGGCATACAATGAGCAGTTCTTC.

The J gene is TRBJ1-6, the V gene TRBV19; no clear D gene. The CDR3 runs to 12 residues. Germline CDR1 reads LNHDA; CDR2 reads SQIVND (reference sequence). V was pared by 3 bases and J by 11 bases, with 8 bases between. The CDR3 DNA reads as TGTGCCAGTAGTATCGGAGTTCCACCCCTCCACTTT. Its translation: CASSIGVPPLHF.

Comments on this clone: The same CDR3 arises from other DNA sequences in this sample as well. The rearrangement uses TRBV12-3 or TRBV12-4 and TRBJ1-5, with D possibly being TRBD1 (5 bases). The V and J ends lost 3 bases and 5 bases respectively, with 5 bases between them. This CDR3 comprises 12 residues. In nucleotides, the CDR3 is TGTGCCAGCAGTTTGACAGATCAGCCCCAGCATTTT. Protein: CASSLTDQPQHF.

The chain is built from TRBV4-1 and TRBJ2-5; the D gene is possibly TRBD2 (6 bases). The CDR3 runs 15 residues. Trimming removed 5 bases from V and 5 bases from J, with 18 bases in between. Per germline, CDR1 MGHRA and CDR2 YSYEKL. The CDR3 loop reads CASSNYPGLRETQYF. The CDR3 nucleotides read TGCGCCAGCAGCAATTACCCGGGACTGAGGGAGACCCAGTACTTC.

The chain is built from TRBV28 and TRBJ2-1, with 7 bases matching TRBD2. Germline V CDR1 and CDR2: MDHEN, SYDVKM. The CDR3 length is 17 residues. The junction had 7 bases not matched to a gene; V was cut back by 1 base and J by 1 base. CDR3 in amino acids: CASSLYRGGNSYNEQFF. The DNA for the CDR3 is TGTGCCAGCAGTTTATATAGGGGAGGGAATTCCTACAATGAGCAGTTCTTC. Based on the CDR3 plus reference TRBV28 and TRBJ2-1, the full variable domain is DVKVTQSSRYLVKRTGEKVFLECVQDMDHENMFWYRQDPGLGLRLIYFSYDVKMKEKGDIPEGYSVSREKKERFSLILESASTNQTSMYLCASSLYRGGNSYNEQFFGPGTRLTVL.

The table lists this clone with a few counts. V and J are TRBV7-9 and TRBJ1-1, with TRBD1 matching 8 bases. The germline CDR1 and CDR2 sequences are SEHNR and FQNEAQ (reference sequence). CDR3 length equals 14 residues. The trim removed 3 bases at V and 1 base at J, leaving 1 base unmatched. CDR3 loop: CASSFGQGNTEAFF. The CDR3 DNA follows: TGTGCCAGCAGCTTCGGACAGGGGAACACTGAAGCTTTCTTT.

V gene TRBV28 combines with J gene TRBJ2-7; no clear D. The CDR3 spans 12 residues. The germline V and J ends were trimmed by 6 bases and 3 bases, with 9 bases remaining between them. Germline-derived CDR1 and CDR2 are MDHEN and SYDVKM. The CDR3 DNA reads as TGTGCCAGCAGGGAAGGAGTCTACGAGCAGTACTTC. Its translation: CASREGVYEQYF.

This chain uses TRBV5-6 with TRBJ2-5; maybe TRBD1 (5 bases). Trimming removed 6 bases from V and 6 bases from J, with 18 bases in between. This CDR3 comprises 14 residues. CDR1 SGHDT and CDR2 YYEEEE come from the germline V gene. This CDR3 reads CASTISQGRQTQYF. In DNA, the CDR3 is TGTGCCAGCACCATATCTCAGGGTCGACAGACCCAGTACTTC.

This CDR3 reads CASSEVAGGRPGEQFF. The CDR3 DNA reads TGTGCCAGCAGTGAAGTAGCGGGGGGGCGACCGGGCGAGCAGTTCTTC. This sequence joins TRBV6-1 and TRBJ2-1; 11 positions match TRBD2. CDR1 is MNHNS, CDR2 SASEGT, per germline. This CDR3 contains 16 residues. The J segment lost 10 bases and the V segment lost 1 base, leaving 9 bases of the junction unmatched.

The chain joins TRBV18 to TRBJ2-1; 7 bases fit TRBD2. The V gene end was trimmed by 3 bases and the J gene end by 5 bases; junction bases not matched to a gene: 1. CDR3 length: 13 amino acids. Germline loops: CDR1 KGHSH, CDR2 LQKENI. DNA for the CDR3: TGTGCCAGCTCACCTGGACTAGACAATGAGCAGTTCTTC. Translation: CASSPGLDNEQFF.

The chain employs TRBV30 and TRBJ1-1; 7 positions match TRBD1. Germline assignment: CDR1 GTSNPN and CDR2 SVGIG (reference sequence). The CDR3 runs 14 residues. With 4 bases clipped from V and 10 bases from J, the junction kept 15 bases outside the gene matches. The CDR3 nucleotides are TGTGCCTGGAACCTCAGGGGGTACAGGGCTAGAGCTTTCTTT. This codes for CAWNLRGYRARAFF.

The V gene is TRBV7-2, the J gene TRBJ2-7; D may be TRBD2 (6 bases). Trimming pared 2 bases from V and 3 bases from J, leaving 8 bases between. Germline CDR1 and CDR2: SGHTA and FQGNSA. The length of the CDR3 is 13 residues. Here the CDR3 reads CASSLQEGYEQYF. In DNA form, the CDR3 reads TGTGCCAGCAGCTTACAGGAGGGCTACGAGCAGTACTTC.

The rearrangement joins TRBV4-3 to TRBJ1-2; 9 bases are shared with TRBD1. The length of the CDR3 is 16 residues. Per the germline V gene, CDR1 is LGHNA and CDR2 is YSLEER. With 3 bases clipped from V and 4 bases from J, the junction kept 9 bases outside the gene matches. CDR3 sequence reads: CASSHTRGGQGYGYTF. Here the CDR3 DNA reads TGCGCCAGCAGCCACACCAGAGGGGGACAGGGCTATGGCTACACCTTC.

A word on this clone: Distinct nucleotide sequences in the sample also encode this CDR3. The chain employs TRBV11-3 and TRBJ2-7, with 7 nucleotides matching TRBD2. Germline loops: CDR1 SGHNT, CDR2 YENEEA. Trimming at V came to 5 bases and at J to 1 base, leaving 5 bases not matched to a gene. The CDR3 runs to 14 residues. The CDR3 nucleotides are TGTGCCAGCAGCCCCGCAGCGGGGTCCTACGAGCAGTACTTC. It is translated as CASSPAAGSYEQYF.

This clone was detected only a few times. CDR3 loop: CASKSGDMNTEAFF. As DNA, the CDR3 is TGTGCCAGCAAGAGTGGCGACATGAACACTGAAGCTTTCTTT. The chain has TRBV3-1 (or the pseudogene TRBV3-2) and TRBJ1-1; D unresolved. V was cut by 7 bases and J by 0 bases, with 12 bases left in between. The CDR3 totals 14 residues. CDR1 LGHDT and CDR2 YNNKEL come from the germline V gene (reference sequence).

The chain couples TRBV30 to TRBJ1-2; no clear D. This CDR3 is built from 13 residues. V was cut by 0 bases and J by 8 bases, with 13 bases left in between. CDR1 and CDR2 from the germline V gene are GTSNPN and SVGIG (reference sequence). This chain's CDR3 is CAWSVPRFWGYTF. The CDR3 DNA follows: TGTGCCTGGAGTGTACCCAGGTTTTGGGGCTACACCTTC. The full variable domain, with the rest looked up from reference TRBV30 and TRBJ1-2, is SQTIHQWPATLVQPVGSPLSLECTVEGTSNPNLYWYRQAAGRGLQLLFYSVGIGQISSEVPQNLSASRPQDRQFILSSKKLLLSDSGFYLCAWSVPRFWGYTFGSGTRLTVV.

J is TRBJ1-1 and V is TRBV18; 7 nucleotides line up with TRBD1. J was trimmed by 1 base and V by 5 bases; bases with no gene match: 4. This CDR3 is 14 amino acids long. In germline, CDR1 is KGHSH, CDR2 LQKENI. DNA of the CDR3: TGTGCCAGCTCATCACAGGGGCAGAACACTGAAGCTTTCTTT. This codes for CASSSQGQNTEAFF.